This T cell receptor beta chain was documented in a study of blood T cell repertoires in COVID-19. About the study: The analysed material was cDNA or gDNA that came from T cells, B-cell-depleted T cells, or PBMCs.

The method was immunoSEQ multiplex PCR; TCRdb's version includes in-frame clones alone and lacks a portion of them. The sample holds roughly 53,000 clones, 86% seen once. The V and J ends lost 7 bases and 4 bases, in that order; junction bases with no gene match: 8. From germline, CDR1 is SGHAT and CDR2 FQNNGV. The CDR3 is made up of 15 amino acids. The sequenced material came from peripheral blood. This TCR derives from a human donor in a cohort sampled during active COVID-19. This chain joins TRBV11-2 and TRBJ2-1, with 9 bases aligning to TRBD1. The CDR3 nucleotides are TGTGCCAGCACCCACGGACAGGGGATATACAATGAGCAGTTCTTC. Translation: CASTHGQGIYNEQFF.